This T cell receptor (beta chain) is from a study of T cell responses to AZD1222 COVID-19 vaccine. Germline V gene sequence: CDR1 LGHNT, CDR2 FRNRAP. This CDR3 is built from 16 residues. The J segment lost 1 base and the V segment lost 5 bases, leaving 5 bases of the junction unmatched. TCRdb's copy holds only in-frame clones and misses some; the assay was immunoSEQ multiplex PCR. The sample consists of some 130,000 clones, about 91% of them appearing once. Second-dose timings of about 4 or about 12 weeks were pooled. The TCR originated in an adult who received the AZD1222 COVID-19 vaccine. The sequences come from peripheral blood, collected 28 days after the second AZD1222 dose. This rearrangement joins TRBV12-5 to TRBJ2-2, with TRBD1 matching 9 bases. This CDR3 reads CASGAPGQGNTGELFF. CDR3 coding DNA: TGTGCTAGTGGTGCCCCGGGACAGGGGAACACCGGGGAGCTGTTTTTT.